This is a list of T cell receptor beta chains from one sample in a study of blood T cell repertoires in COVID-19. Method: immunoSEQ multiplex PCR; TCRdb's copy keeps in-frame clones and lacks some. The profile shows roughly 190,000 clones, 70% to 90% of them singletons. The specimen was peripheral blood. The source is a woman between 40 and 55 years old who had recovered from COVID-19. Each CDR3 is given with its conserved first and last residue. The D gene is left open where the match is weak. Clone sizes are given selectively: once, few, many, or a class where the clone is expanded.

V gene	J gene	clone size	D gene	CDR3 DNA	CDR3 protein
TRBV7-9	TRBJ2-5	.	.	TGTGCCAGCAGCCCCCCCGCAGGGATCGAGGAGACCCAGTACTTC	CASSPPAGIEETQYF
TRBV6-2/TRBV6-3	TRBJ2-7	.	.	TGTGCCAGCAGTTACGGTGGGCTGAAGAGTACCTACGAGCAGTACTTC	CASSYGGLKSTYEQYF
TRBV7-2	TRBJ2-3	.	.	TGTGCCAGCAGCTCAAGGAGTTACACAGATACGCAGTATTTT	CASSSRSYTDTQYF
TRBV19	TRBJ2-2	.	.	TGTGCCAGTAGCCGCTACGGGGAGCTGTTTTTT	CASSRYGELFF
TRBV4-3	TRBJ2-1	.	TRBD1	TGCGCCAGCAGCCAAAGCTTACGACAGGGCAATGAGCAGTTCTTC	CASSQSLRQGNEQFF
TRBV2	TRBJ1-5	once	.	TGTGCCAGCAGGAACCAGGGGCCGGGTAATCAGCCCCAGCATTTT	CASRNQGPGNQPQHF
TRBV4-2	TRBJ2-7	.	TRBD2	TGTGCCAGCAGCCAAGGATTCGGACTAGCGGACTACGAGCAGTACTTC	CASSQGFGLADYEQYF
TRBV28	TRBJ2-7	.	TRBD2	TGTGCCAGCCCCTCTAGCGGGATTCCTCCGGCTGGCGAGCAGTACTTC	CASPSSGIPPAGEQYF
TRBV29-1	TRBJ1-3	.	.	TGCAGCGTGGGGAGGGGCGGGGGAAACACCATATATTTT	CSVGRGGGNTIYF
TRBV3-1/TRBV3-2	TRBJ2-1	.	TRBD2	TGTGCCAGCAGCCAAGCGCCGCTAGCGGGAAGCTACAATGAGCAGTTCTTC	CASSQAPLAGSYNEQFF
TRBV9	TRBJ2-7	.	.	TGTGCCAGCAGCGTAGAGATAGGAGACTCCTACGAGCAGTACTTC	CASSVEIGDSYEQYF
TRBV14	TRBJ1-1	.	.	TGTGCCAGCAGCCAAGTGGCCGGGGAGGGCACTGAAGCTTTCTTT	CASSQVAGEGTEAFF
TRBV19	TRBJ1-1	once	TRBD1	TGTGCCAGTAGGACCGGGACAGGGGGTACGAACACTGAAGCTTTCTTT	CASRTGTGGTNTEAFF
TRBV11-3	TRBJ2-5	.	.	TGTGCCAGCAGCTTAGCCCGGGGGGCAGGAGAGACCCAGTACTTC	CASSLARGAGETQYF
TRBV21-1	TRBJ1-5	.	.	TGTGCCAGCAGCAAATTGCCCGATAGTCAGGGACAGCCCCAGCATTTT	CASSKLPDSQGQPQHF
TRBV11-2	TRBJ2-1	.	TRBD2	TGTGCCAGCAGCTTAGATCTCGGGAGGAGCTCCTACAATGAGCAGTTCTTC	CASSLDLGRSSYNEQFF
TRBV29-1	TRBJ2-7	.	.	TGCAGCGTTGGCGGGATTTCTAGTTCCTACGAGCAGTACTTC	CSVGGISSSYEQYF
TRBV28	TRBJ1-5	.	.	TGTGCCAGCAGACTCCAACGGACCAGGGCATATCAGCCCCAGCATTTT	CASRLQRTRAYQPQHF
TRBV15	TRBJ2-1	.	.	TGTGCCACCAGCAGAGATACGGCGGGACCATACAATGAGCAGTTCTTC	CATSRDTAGPYNEQFF
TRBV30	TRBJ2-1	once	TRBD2	TGTGCCTCGCCTCTGGGGGGAGGGTACTACAATGAGCAGTTCTTC	CASPLGGGYYNEQFF
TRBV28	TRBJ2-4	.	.	TGTGCCAGCAGCCTTCTTCAAAGAGGAAACATTCAGTACTTC	CASSLLQRGNIQYF
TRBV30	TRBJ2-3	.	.	TGTGCCTGGAACCACGGGGGTACGCAGTATTTT	CAWNHGGTQYF
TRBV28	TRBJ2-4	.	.	TGTGCCAGCAGCCCTGAAAGACTAGGCGCCAAAAACATTCAGTACTTC	CASSPERLGAKNIQYF
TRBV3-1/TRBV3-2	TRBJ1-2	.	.	TGTGCCAGCAGCCAAGGAGCAGGGGAGAGTGGCTACACCTTC	CASSQGAGESGYTF
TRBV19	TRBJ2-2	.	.	TGTGCCAGTAGTATAGCGGGACATAACACCGGGGAGCTGTTTTTT	CASSIAGHNTGELFF
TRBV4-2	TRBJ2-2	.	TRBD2	TGTGCCAGCAGCCAAGATGGCCTGTGGGGAGGGGCGAACACCGGGGAGCTGTTTTTT	CASSQDGLWGGANTGELFF
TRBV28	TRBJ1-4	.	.	TGTGCCAGCAGTTTAAGTAGGACACGGGTGGAAAAACTGTTTTTT	CASSLSRTRVEKLFF
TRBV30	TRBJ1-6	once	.	TGTGCCTGGAGTGTGGGGAGGACGGGAGTTGTCGGCAATTCACCCCTCCACTTT	CAWSVGRTGVVGNSPLHF
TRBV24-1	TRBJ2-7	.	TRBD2	TGTGCCACCAGTGACCCCCTAGCGGGAGGCCCTTACGAGCAGTACTTC	CATSDPLAGGPYEQYF
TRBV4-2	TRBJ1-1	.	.	TGTGCCAGCAGCCAAGAGGTCAGGGCAGCCACTGAAGCTTTCTTT	CASSQEVRAATEAFF
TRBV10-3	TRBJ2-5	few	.	TGTGCCATCAGTGAAGGGGGAATCCAAGAGACCCAGTACTTC	CAISEGGIQETQYF
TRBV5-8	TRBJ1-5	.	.	TGTGCCAGCAGCCGACAGGATCAGCCCCAGCATTTT	CASSRQDQPQHF
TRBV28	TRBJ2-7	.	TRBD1	TGTGCCAGCAGTACCTCCCAGGGGGTCACCTACGAGCAGTACTTC	CASSTSQGVTYEQYF
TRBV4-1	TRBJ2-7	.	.	TGCGCCAGCAGCCAAGAGAGAGTCGCCTACGAGCAGTACTTC	CASSQERVAYEQYF
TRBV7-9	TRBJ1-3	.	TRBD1	TGTGCCAGCAGGTACGACAGGGCTGGAAACACCATATATTTT	CASRYDRAGNTIYF
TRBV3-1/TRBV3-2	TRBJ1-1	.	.	TGTGCCAGCCGCCCCACCAGGGTGGACACTGAAGCTTTCTTT	CASRPTRVDTEAFF
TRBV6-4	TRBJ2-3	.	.	TGTGCCAGCAGTGACCAGGGGAATACGCAGTATTTT	CASSDQGNTQYF
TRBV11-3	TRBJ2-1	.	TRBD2	TGTGCCAGCAGCTTCCCAGGTGCGGGAGGAATCGATGAGCAGTTCTTC	CASSFPGAGGIDEQFF
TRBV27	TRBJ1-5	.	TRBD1	TGTGCCAGCAGTTTCTTGACAGGGGATGGGAGCAATCAGCCCCAGCATTTT	CASSFLTGDGSNQPQHF
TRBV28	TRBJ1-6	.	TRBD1	TGTGCCAGCAGGGAGCCCAGGACAGGGCCTCTTAATTCACCCCTCCACTTT	CASREPRTGPLNSPLHF
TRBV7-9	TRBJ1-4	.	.	TGTGCCAGCAGCTCTTTCGACCGGGACAATAATGAAAAACTGTTTTTT	CASSSFDRDNNEKLFF
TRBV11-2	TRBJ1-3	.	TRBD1	TGTGCCAGCAGCCCAAGAGGGGGGACAGAGAACACCATATATTTT	CASSPRGGTENTIYF
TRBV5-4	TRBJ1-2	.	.	TGTGCCAGCAGCCCTGCGGGTAGCGACTATGGCTACACCTTC	CASSPAGSDYGYTF
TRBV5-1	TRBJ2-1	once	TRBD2	TGCGCCAGCAGCTACCATCTAACTAGCGATACCTACAATGAGCAGTTCTTC	CASSYHLTSDTYNEQFF
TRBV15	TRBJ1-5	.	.	TGTGCCACCAGCAGAGACACGGGGGGGTTTTCGGGTGGTCAGCCCCAGCATTTT	CATSRDTGGFSGGQPQHF
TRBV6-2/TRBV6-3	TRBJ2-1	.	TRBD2	TGTGCCAGCAGTTTACTAGCGGGAGGGCTCAATGAGCAGTTCTTC	CASSLLAGGLNEQFF
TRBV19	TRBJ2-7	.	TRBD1	TGTGCCAGTAGTTTTCTCGGGACAGGGGCGAGCTCCTACGAGCAGTACTTC	CASSFLGTGASSYEQYF
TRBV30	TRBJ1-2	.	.	TGTGCCTGGAGTGTATCAGCTAGGACTCGAGGAGAATTC	CAWSVSARTRGEF
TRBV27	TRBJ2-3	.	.	TGTGCCAGCAGCACGGGACTTAACACAGATACGCAGTATTTT	CASSTGLNTDTQYF
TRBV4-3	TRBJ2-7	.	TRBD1	TGCGCCAGCAGCCAAGGGACAGGGAAAAACCCCTACGAGCAGTACTTC	CASSQGTGKNPYEQYF
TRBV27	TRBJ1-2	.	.	TGTGCCAGCAGTTTAGGGCTTGGTAGGGGCTATGGCTACACCTTC	CASSLGLGRGYGYTF
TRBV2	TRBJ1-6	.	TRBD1	TGTGCCAGCAGATTTTCAGGGGGTAATTCACCCCTCCACTTT	CASRFSGGNSPLHF
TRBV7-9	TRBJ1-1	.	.	TGTGCCAGCAGCTACCCCCCGGTGAACACTGAAGCTTTCTTT	CASSYPPVNTEAFF
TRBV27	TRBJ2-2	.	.	TGTGCCAGCAGTTTAACCCAGGTGGGGGAGCTGTTTTTT	CASSLTQVGELFF
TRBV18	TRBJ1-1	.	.	TGTGCCAGCTCACCACCGAATCCGGGGAAGCCTGAAGCTTTCTTT	CASSPPNPGKPEAFF
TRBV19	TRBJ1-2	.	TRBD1	TGTGCCAGTGGAGACAGGGATAGAAATGGCTACACCTTC	CASGDRDRNGYTF
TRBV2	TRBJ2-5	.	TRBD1	TGTGCCAGCAGTGATTTTGTGGCGGCAGGGGGTAGGGAGACCCAGTACTTC	CASSDFVAAGGRETQYF
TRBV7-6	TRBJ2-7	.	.	TGTGCCAGCAGCTTAGGCGCTAGCGAAAACTACGAGCAGTACTTC	CASSLGASENYEQYF
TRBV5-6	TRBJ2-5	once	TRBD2	TGTGCCAGCAGCTTTAGGGTGTTAGCGGGAGGCCTAGAGACCCAGTACTTC	CASSFRVLAGGLETQYF